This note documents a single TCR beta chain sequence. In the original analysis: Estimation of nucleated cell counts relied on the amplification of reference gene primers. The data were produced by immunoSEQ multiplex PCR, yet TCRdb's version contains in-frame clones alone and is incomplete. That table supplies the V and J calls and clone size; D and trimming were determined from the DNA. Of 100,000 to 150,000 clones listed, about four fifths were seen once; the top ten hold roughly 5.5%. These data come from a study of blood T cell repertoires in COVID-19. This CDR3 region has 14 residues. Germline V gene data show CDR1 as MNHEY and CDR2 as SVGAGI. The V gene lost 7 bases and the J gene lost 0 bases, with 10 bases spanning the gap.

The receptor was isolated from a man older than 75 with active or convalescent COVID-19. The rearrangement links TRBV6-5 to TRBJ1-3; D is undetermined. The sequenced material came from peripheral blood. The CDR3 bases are TGTGCCAGCACCGCGGGATTCTCTGGAAACACCATATATTTT. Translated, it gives CASTAGFSGNTIYF.